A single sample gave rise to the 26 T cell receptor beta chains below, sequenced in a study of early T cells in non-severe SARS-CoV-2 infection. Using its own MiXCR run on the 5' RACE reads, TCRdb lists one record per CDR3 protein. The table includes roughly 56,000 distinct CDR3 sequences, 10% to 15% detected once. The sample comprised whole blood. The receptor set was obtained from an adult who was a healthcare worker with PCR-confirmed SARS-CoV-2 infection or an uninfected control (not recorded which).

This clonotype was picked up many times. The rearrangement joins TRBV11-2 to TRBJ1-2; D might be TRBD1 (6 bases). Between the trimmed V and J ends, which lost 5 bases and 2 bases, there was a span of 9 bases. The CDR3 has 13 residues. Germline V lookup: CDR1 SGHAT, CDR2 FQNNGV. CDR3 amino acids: CASSPTGNYGYTF. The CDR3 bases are TGTGCCAGCAGCCCCACAGGGAACTATGGCTACACCTTC.

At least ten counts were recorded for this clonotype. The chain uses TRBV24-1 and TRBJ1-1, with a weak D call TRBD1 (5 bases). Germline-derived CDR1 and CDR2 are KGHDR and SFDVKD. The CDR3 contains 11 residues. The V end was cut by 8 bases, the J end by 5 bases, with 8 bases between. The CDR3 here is CATTQGTEAFF. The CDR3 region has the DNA TGTGCCACCACGCAGGGAACTGAAGCTTTCTTT.

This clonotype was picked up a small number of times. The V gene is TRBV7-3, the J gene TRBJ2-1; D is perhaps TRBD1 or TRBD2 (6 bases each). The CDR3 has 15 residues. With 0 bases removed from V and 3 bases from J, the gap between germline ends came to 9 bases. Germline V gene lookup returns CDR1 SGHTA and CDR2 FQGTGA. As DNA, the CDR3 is TGTGCCAGCAGCTTAACAGGGGGGAACTACAATGAGCAGTTCTTC. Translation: CASSLTGGNYNEQFF.

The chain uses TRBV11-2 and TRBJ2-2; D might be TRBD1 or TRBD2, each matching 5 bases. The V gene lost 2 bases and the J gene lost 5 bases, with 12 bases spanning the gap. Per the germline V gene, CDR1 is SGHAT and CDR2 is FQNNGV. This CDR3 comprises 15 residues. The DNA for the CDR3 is TGTGCCAGCAGCTTACAGGGTGGAGGAACCGGGGAGCTGTTTTTT. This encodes CASSLQGGGTGELFF.

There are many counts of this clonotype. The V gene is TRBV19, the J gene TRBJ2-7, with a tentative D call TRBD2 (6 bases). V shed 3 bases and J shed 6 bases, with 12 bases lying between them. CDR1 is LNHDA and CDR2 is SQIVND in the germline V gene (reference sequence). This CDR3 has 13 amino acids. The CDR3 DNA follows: TGTGCCAGTAGTATGGAGTACGGGAGCGAGCAGTACTTC. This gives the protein CASSMEYGSEQYF.

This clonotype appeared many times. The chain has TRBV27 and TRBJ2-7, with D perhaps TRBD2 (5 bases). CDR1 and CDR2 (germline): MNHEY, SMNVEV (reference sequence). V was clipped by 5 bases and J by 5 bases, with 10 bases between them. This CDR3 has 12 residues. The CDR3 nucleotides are TGTGCCAGCAGTGGAAGGAGGCACGAGCAGTACTTC. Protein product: CASSGRRHEQYF.

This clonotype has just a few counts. The DNA for the CDR3 is TGTGCCAGCACCCGACAGGGGCTCTTCACAGATACGCAGTATTTT. The encoded protein is CASTRQGLFTDTQYF. The chain carries TRBV7-2 and TRBJ2-3; 8 bases align to TRBD1. Germline values: CDR1 SGHTA, CDR2 FQGNSA. This CDR3 comprises 15 residues. V trimming: 7 bases; J trimming: 2 bases; junction bases outside the gene matches: 8.

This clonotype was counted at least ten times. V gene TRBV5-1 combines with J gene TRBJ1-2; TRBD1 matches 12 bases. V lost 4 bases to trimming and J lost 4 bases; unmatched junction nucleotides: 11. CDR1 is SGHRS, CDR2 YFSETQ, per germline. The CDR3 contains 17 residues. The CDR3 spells CASSRGTGGISTYGYTF. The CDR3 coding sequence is TGCGCCAGCAGCCGAGGGACAGGGGGCATCTCTACCTATGGCTACACCTTC.

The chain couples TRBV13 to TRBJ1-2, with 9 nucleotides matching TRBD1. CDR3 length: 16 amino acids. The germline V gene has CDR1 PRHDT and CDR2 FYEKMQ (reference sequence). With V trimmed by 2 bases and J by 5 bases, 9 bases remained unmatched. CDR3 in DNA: TGTGCCAGCAGCTTAACCACCACAGGGGGCTTTTATGGCTACACCTTC. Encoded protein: CASSLTTTGGFYGYTF.

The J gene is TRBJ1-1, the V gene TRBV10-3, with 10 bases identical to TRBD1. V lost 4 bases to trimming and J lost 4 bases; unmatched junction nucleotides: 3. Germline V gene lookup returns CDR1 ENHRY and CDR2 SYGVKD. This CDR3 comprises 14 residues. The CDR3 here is CAISGDRGSTEAFF. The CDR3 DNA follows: TGTGCCATCAGTGGGGACAGGGGTAGCACTGAAGCTTTCTTT.

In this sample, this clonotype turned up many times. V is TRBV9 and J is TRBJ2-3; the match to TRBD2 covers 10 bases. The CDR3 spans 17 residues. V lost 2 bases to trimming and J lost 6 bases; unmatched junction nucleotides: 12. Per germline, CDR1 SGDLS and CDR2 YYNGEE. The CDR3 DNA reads TGTGCCAGCAGCGTGGGAGCGGGAGGGCCCGAATCGGATACGCAGTATTTT. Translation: CASSVGAGGPESDTQYF.

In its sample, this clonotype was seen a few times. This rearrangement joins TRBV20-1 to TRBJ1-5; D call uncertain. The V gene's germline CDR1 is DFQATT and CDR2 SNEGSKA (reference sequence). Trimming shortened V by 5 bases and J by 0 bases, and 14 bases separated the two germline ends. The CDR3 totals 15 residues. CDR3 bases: TGCAGTGCTGCCCCCGGGGTTTATAGCAATCAGCCCCAGCATTTT. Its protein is CSAAPGVYSNQPQHF.

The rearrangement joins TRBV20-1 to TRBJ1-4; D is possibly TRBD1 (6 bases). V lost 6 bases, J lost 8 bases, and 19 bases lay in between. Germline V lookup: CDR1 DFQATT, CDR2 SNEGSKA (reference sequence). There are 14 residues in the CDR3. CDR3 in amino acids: CSADGGQGEEKLFF. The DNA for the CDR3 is TGCAGTGCCGACGGGGGGCAGGGTGAGGAAAAACTGTTTTTT.

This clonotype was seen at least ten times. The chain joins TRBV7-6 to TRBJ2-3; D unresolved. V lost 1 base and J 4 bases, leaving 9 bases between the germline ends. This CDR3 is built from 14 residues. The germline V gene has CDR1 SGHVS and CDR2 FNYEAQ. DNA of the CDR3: TGTGCCAGCAGCTTAGACACCTCTGCAGATACGCAGTATTTT. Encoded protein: CASSLDTSADTQYF.

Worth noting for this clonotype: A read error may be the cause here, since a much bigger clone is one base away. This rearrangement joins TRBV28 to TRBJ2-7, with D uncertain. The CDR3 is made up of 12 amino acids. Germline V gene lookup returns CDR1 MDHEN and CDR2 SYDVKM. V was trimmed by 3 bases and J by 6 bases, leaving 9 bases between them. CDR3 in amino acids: CASSFPGCEQYF. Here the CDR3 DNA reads TGTGCCAGCAGTTTTCCAGGATGCGAGCAGTACTTC.

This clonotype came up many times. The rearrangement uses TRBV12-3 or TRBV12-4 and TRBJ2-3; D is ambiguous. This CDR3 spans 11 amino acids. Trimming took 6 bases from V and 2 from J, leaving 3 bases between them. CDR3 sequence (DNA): TGTGCCAGCAGCCACACAGATACGCAGTATTTT. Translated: CASSHTDTQYF.

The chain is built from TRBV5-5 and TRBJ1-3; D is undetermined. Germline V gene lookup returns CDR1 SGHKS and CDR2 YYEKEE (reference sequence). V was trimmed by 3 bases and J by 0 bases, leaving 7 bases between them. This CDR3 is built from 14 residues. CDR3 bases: TGTGCCAGCAGCTCGGCGAGCTCTGGAAACACCATATATTTT. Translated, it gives CASSSASSGNTIYF.

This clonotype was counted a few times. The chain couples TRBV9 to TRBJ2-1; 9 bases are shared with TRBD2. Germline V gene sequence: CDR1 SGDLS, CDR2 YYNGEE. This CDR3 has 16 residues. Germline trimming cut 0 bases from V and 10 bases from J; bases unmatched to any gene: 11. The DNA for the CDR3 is TGTGCCAGCAGCGTAGTAAATAGCGGGAGCCTCGGAGAGCAGTTCTTC. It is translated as CASSVVNSGSLGEQFF.

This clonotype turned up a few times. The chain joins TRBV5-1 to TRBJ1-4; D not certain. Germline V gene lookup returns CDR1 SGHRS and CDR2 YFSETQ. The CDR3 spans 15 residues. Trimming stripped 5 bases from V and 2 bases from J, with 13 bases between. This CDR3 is CASRLELGTNEKLFF. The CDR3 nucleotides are TGCGCCAGCAGGCTGGAGCTGGGGACTAATGAAAAACTGTTTTTT.

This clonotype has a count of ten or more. CDR3 amino acids: CASSMTTGVQETQYF. CDR3 DNA sequence: TGCGCCAGCAGCATGACGACAGGCGTCCAAGAGACCCAGTACTTC. V and J are TRBV5-1 and TRBJ2-5; tentative D call: TRBD1 (6 bases). The ends were cut back, 4 bases at V and 1 base at J, with 14 bases in the middle. The CDR3 is made up of 15 amino acids. Germline CDR1 reads SGHRS; CDR2 reads YFSETQ.

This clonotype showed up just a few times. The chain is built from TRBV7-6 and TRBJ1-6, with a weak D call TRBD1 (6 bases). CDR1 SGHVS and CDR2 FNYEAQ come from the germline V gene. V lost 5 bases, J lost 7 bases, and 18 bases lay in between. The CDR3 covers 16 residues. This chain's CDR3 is CASSNRAQGRNSPLHF. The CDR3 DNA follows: TGTGCCAGCAGCAACCGGGCACAGGGAAGGAATTCACCCCTCCACTTT.

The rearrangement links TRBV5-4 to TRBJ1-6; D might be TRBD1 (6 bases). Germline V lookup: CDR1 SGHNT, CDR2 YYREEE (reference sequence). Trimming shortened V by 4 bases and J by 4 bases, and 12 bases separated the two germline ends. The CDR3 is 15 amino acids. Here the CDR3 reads CASSPGGLYNSPLHF. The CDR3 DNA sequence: TGTGCCAGCAGCCCGGGGGGGCTTTATAATTCACCCCTCCACTTT.

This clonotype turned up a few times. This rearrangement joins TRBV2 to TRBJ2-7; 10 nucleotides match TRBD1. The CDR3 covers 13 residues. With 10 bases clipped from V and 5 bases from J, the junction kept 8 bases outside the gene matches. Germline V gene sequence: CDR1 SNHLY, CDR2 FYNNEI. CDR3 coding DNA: TGTGCCACCTGGGACAGGGGCGTGCACGAGCAGTACTTC. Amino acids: CATWDRGVHEQYF.

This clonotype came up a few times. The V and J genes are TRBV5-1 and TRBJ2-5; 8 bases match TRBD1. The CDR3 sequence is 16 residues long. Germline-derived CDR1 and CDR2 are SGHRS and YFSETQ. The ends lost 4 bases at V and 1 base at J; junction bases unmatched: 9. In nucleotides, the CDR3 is TGCGCCAGCAGCATCGGACAGGGAGGAGGCCAAGAGACCCAGTACTTC. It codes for CASSIGQGGGQETQYF.

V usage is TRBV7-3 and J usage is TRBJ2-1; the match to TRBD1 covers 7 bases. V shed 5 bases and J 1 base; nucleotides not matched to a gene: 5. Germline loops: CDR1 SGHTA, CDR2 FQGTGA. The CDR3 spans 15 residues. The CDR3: CASSAAGGSYNEQFF. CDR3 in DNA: TGTGCCAGCAGCGCCGCAGGGGGATCCTACAATGAGCAGTTCTTC. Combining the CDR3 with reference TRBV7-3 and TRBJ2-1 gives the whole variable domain GAGVSQTPSNKVTEKGKYVELRCDPISGHTALYWYRQSLGQGPEFLIYFQGTGAADDSGLPNDRFFAVRPEGSVSTLKIQRTERGDSAVYLCASSAAGGSYNEQFFGPGTRLTVL.

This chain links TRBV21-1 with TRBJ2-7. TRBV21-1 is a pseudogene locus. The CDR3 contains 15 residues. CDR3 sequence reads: CASSICPHRSYEQYF. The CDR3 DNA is TGTGCCAGCAGCATCTGCCCACATCGGTCCTACGAGCAGTACTTC.